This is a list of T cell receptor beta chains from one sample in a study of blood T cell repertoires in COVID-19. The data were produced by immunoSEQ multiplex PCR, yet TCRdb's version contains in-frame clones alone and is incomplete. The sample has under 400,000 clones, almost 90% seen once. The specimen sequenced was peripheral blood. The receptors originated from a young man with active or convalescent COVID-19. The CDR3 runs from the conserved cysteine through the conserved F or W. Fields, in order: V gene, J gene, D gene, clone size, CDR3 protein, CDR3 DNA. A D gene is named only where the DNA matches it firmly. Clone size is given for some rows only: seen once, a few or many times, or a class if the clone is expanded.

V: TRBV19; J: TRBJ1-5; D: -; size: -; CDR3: CASSIGAGGYQPQHF; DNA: TGTGCCAGTAGTATCGGCGCGGGGGGCTACCAGCCCCAGCATTTT
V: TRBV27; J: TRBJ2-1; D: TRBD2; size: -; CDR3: CASSFLGTSGRNEQFF; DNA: TGTGCCAGCAGTTTTCTAGGGACTAGCGGGAGAAATGAGCAGTTCTTC
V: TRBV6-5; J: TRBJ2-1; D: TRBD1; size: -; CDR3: CASKTTGSSYNEQFF; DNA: TGTGCCAGCAAAACGACAGGGAGCTCCTACAATGAGCAGTTCTTC
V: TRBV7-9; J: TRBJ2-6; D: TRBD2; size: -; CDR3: CASSGTSGSGANVLTF; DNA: TGTGCCAGCAGCGGTACTAGCGGGTCTGGGGCCAACGTGCTGACTTTC
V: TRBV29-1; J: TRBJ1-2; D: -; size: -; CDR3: CSVIDNSYGYTF; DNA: TGCAGCGTAATAGACAATTCTTATGGCTACACCTTC
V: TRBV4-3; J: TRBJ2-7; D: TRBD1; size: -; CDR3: CASSPGTGAYEQYF; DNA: TGCGCCAGCAGCCCTGGGACAGGGGCCTACGAGCAGTACTTC
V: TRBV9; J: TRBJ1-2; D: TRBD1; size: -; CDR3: CASSGGQGNHGYTF; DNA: TGTGCCAGCAGCGGGGGACAGGGAAATCATGGCTACACCTTC
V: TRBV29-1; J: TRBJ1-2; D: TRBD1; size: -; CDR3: CSVEFHQPSTGTDYGYTF; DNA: TGCAGCGTTGAATTCCACCAACCATCAACCGGGACAGACTATGGCTACACCTTC
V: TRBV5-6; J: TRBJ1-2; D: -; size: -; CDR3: CASSLVSDYGYTF; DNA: TGTGCCAGCAGCTTGGTTTCAGACTATGGCTACACCTTC
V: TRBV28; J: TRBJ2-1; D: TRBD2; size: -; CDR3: CASSLLTSGNYNEQFF; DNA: TGTGCCAGCAGTTTATTAACTAGCGGAAACTACAATGAGCAGTTCTTC
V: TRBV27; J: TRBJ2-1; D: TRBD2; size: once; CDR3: CASNLAGLSYNEQFF; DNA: TGTGCCAGCAACCTAGCGGGATTATCCTACAATGAGCAGTTCTTC
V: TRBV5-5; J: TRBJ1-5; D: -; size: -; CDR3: CASSSTGGGQPQHF; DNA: TGTGCCAGCAGCTCGACAGGCGGAGGACAGCCCCAGCATTTT
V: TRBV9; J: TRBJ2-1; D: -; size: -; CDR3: CASSRGAVSSYNEQFF; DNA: TGTGCCAGCAGCCGAGGAGCGGTGAGCTCCTACAATGAGCAGTTCTTC
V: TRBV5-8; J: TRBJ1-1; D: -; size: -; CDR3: CASSFVHTEAFF; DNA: TGTGCCAGCAGCTTCGTCCACACTGAAGCTTTCTTT
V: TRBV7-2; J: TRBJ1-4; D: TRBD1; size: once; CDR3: CASSSQGEITNEKLFF; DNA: TGTGCCAGCAGCAGTCAGGGGGAGATAACTAATGAAAAACTGTTTTTT
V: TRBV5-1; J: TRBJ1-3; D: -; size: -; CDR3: CASSLDGQSTGNTIYF; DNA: TGCGCCAGCAGCTTGGATGGGCAATCAACAGGAAACACCATATATTTT
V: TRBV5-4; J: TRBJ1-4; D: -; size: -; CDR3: CASSFPDGNEKLFF; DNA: TGTGCCAGCAGCTTCCCTGACGGGAATGAAAAACTGTTTTTT
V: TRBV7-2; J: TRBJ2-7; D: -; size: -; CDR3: CASSLVSSPSYEQYF; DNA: TGTGCCAGCAGCTTAGTGAGTAGCCCCTCCTACGAGCAGTACTTC
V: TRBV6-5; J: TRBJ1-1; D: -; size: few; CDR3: CASSNPTGPTEAFF; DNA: TGTGCCAGCAGTAACCCTACAGGGCCCACTGAAGCTTTCTTT
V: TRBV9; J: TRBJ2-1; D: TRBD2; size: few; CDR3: CASSVAGGAQNEQFF; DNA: TGTGCCAGCAGCGTAGCCGGGGGGGCTCAGAATGAGCAGTTCTTC
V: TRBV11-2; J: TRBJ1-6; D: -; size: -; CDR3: CASSPYRDGSPLHF; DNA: TGTGCCAGCAGCCCATACAGGGACGGTTCACCCCTCCACTTT